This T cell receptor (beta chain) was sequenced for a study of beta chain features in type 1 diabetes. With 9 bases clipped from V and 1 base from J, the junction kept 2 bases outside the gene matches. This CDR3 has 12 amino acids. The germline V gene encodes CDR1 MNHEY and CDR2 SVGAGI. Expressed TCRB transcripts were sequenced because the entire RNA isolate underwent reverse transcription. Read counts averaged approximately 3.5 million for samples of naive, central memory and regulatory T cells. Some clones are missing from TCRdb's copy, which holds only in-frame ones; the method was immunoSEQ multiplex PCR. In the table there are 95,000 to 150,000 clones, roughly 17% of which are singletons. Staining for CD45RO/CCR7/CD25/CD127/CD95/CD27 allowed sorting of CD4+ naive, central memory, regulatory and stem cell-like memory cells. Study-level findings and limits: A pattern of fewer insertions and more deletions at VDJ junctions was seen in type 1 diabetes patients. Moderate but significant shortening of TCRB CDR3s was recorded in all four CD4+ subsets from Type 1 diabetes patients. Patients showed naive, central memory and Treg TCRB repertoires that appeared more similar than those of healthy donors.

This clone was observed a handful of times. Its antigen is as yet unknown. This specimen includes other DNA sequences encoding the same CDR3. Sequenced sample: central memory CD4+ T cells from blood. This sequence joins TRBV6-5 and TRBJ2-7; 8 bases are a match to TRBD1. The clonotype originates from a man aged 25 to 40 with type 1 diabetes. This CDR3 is CASRTGSYEQYF. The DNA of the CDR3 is TGTGCCAGTAGGACAGGGTCCTACGAGCAGTACTTC.